One and the same sample provided the 27 T cell receptor beta chains below, sequenced in a study. TCRdb re-derived calls from the RT-PCR reads in MiXCR, one entry per CDR3 protein. Here the sample spans almost 700,000 distinct CDR3 sequences, 14% being singletons. The sequencing sample was made of memory CD4+ T cells from blood. The receptors were gathered from a female donor in good health, serving as a healthy control.

This clonotype turned up a few times. V is TRBV19 and J is TRBJ1-6; D gene unclear. Germline V lookup: CDR1 LNHDA, CDR2 SQIVND (reference sequence). V was cut by 4 bases and J by 8 bases, with 6 bases left in between. This CDR3 is built from 12 residues. The CDR3 DNA follows: TGTGCCAGTAGTAACACAGATTCACCCCTCCACTTT. Translation: CASSNTDSPLHF.

The chain uses TRBV28 and TRBJ2-1, with TRBD2 identical over 11 bases. CDR1 is MDHEN and CDR2 is SYDVKM in the germline V gene. The V segment lost 10 bases and the J segment 7 bases; nucleotides outside the gene matches: 9. The CDR3 consists of 14 residues. CDR3 loop: CAIGGLAVWNEQFF. The CDR3 DNA reads as TGTGCCATCGGGGGACTAGCGGTGTGGAATGAGCAGTTCTTC.

This chain connects TRBV9 to TRBJ2-5; 8 nucleotides align to TRBD2. The J segment lost 1 base and the V segment lost 3 bases, leaving 5 bases of the junction unmatched. CDR1 is SGDLS and CDR2 is YYNGEE in the germline V gene. This CDR3 comprises 15 residues. In nucleotides, the CDR3 is TGTGCCAGCAGCGAGGGGGGACTAGTCCAAGAGACCCAGTACTTC. Its translation: CASSEGGLVQETQYF. Together with reference TRBV9 and TRBJ2-5, the CDR3 gives the full variable domain: DSGVTQTPKHLITATGQRVTLRCSPRSGDLSVYWYQQSLDQGLQFLIQYYNGEERAKGNILERFSAQQFPDLHSELNLSSLELGDSALYFCASSEGGLVQETQYFGPGTRLLVL.

The chain recombines TRBV24-1 with TRBJ1-2; TRBD1 matches at 12 bases. V lost 11 bases and J lost 4; bases outside the gene matches: 7. This CDR3 has 14 residues. The germline gives CDR1 KGHDR, CDR2 SFDVKD. As DNA, the CDR3 is TGTGCCATTGGGACAGGGGGCCTTTCCTATGGCTACACCTTC. Protein product: CAIGTGGLSYGYTF.

The chain uses TRBV20-1 and TRBJ2-3; D not resolved. Between the trimmed V and J ends, which lost 4 bases and 5 bases, there was a span of 19 bases. The CDR3 contains 15 residues. Germline V gene lookup returns CDR1 DFQATT and CDR2 SNEGSKA (reference sequence). The CDR3 is CSATQAVPAKDTQYF. CDR3 nucleotides: TGCAGTGCTACCCAGGCCGTACCGGCCAAAGATACGCAGTATTTT.

This clonotype showed up just a few times. The chain carries TRBV28 and TRBJ2-5, with D unresolved. With 1 base removed from V and 4 bases from J, the gap between germline ends came to 7 bases. The CDR3 has 13 residues. CDR1 is MDHEN, CDR2 SYDVKM, per germline. The CDR3 region is CASSLFSTETQYF. In DNA, the CDR3 is TGTGCCAGCAGTTTATTCAGTACAGAGACCCAGTACTTC. Together with reference TRBV28 and TRBJ2-5, the CDR3 gives the full variable domain: DVKVTQSSRYLVKRTGEKVFLECVQDMDHENMFWYRQDPGLGLRLIYFSYDVKMKEKGDIPEGYSVSREKKERFSLILESASTNQTSMYLCASSLFSTETQYFGPGTRLLVL.

The rearrangement links TRBV6-1 to TRBJ1-2; D remains unclear. Germline-derived CDR1 and CDR2 are MNHNS and SASEGT. Trimming removed 2 bases from V and 4 bases from J, with 8 bases in between. CDR3 length: 13 amino acids. CDR3 DNA sequence: TGTGCCAGCAGTGAATTACTCCTCTATGGCTACACCTTC. It is translated as CASSELLLYGYTF.

This clonotype occurred many times. V and J are TRBV6-6 and TRBJ2-7; 10 bases map to TRBD1. The CDR3 loop spans 15 amino acids. CDR1 MNHNY and CDR2 SVGAGI come from the germline V gene (reference sequence). V dropped 5 bases and J dropped 2; count of bases not matched to a gene: 6. In nucleotides, the CDR3 is TGTGCCAGCAGTGAACCGGGACAGGGGACCTACGAGCAGTACTTC. Residues: CASSEPGQGTYEQYF.

The V and J genes are TRBV14 and TRBJ2-1; D gene unclear. Germline CDR1 and CDR2: SGHDN and FVKESK. The CDR3 is made up of 13 amino acids. Trimming removed 5 bases at V and 12 bases at J, with 17 bases between. CDR3 amino acids: CASSTVGSVRQFF. CDR3 bases: TGTGCCAGCAGCACCGTTGGGTCGGTCAGGCAGTTCTTC.

This clonotype was observed a handful of times. V gene TRBV7-2 combines with J gene TRBJ2-1; TRBD2 is a possible D gene (6 bases). The V end lost 5 bases, the J end lost 2 bases, and 13 bases lay between the germline ends. There are 15 residues in the CDR3. From germline, CDR1 is SGHTA and CDR2 FQGNSA. In DNA, the CDR3 is TGTGCCAGCAGCCCCCCCGGGAGCGCCTACAATGAGCAGTTCTTC. Amino acid sequence: CASSPPGSAYNEQFF. The complete variable domain, with remaining parts taken from reference TRBV7-2 and TRBJ2-1, reads GAGVSQSPSNKVTEKGKDVELRCDPISGHTALYWYRQSLGQGLEFLIYFQGNSAPDKSGLPSDRFSAERTGGSVSTLTIQRTQQEDSAVYLCASSPPGSAYNEQFFGPGTRLTVL.

This clonotype has just a few counts. The CDR3 loop is CASSFFGGRNSYNEQFF. CDR3 DNA: TGTGCCAGCAGCTTTTTCGGCGGGAGGAACTCCTACAATGAGCAGTTCTTC. This sequence joins TRBV7-9 and TRBJ2-1, with 8 bases fitting TRBD2. V was clipped by 3 bases and J by 0 bases; unmatched bases: 7. This CDR3 comprises 17 residues. Germline CDR1 reads SEHNR; CDR2 reads FQNEAQ (reference sequence). Supplemented by reference TRBV7-9 and TRBJ2-1, the full variable domain reads DTGVSQNPRHKITKRGQNVTFRCDPISEHNRLYWYRQTLGQGPEFLTYFQNEAQLEKSRLLSDRFSAERPKGSFSTLEIQRTEQGDSAMYLCASSFFGGRNSYNEQFFGPGTRLTVL.

The chain carries TRBV29-1 and TRBJ2-3; D gene uncertain. V lost 2 bases and J 1 base, leaving 7 bases between the germline ends. The germline gives CDR1 SQVTM, CDR2 ANQGSEA. The CDR3 runs 13 residues. This CDR3 is CSVEKDGTDTQYF. As DNA, the CDR3 is TGCAGCGTTGAAAAAGACGGCACAGATACGCAGTATTTT.

The chain couples TRBV4-1 to TRBJ1-2; D remains unclear. V lost 0 bases and J 1 base, leaving 6 bases between the germline ends. The CDR3 extends over 14 amino acids. Germline lookup yields CDR1 MGHRA and CDR2 YSYEKL. DNA for the CDR3: TGCGCCAGCAGCCAAGATCAAAATAACTATGGCTACACCTTC. This translates into CASSQDQNNYGYTF.

Ten or more counts support this clonotype. The chain has TRBV9 and TRBJ1-2; no clear D. Trimming stripped 5 bases from V and 7 bases from J, with 9 bases between. Germline V gene lookup returns CDR1 SGDLS and CDR2 YYNGEE. The length of the CDR3 is 11 residues. The CDR3 DNA reads TGTGCCAGCAGTTCTCAGGTTGGCTACACCTTC. This translates into CASSSQVGYTF.

V and J are TRBV12-3 or TRBV12-4 and TRBJ2-1; the D is unclear. The CDR3 extends over 16 amino acids. V was cut by 3 bases and J by 3 bases, with 15 bases left in between. The CDR3 DNA sequence: TGTGCCAGCAGTTTGAACCAGGTAGCAGTCTACAATGAGCAGTTCTTC. It is translated as CASSLNQVAVYNEQFF.

This rearrangement joins TRBV12-3 or TRBV12-4 to TRBJ1-3, with a possible D match to TRBD1 (6 bases). The CDR3 length is 15 residues. Between the trimmed V and J ends, which lost 3 bases and 4 bases, there was a span of 13 bases. CDR3 in DNA: TGTGCCAGCAGTTTGACCAGGGGTAAAGGAAACACCATATATTTT. Amino acids: CASSLTRGKGNTIYF.

This chain uses TRBV27 with TRBJ1-2, with D unresolved. Trimming pared 4 bases from V and 3 bases from J, leaving 15 bases between. This CDR3 comprises 15 residues. Germline CDR1 is MNHEY and CDR2 is SMNVEV (reference sequence). The CDR3: CASSSWGRGDYGYTF. The DNA for the CDR3 is TGTGCCAGCAGTTCCTGGGGTCGAGGTGACTATGGCTACACCTTC.

This clonotype was recorded a few times. The CDR3 reads CATSDPRDNYEKLFF. Here the CDR3 DNA reads TGTGCCACCAGTGATCCCCGGGACAACTATGAAAAACTGTTTTTT. The chain joins TRBV24-1 to TRBJ1-4; D might be TRBD1 (6 bases). Trimming removed 3 bases at V and 6 bases at J, with 13 bases between. Germline CDR1 and CDR2: KGHDR and SFDVKD. CDR3 length: 15 residues.

The rearrangement uses TRBV6-5 and TRBJ2-7, with 11 bases fitting TRBD2. Losses at the gene ends were 5 bases for V and 4 bases for J; bases not matched to a gene: 4. This CDR3 is built from 14 residues. The germline V gene has CDR1 MNHEY and CDR2 SVGAGI. CDR3 amino acids: CASSTTSGVYEQYF. Written as DNA, the CDR3 is TGTGCCAGCAGTACGACTAGCGGGGTATACGAGCAGTACTTC.

The chain recombines TRBV6-5 with TRBJ1-3, with 8 nucleotides matching TRBD1. CDR3 length equals 17 residues. Germline CDR1 MNHEY, CDR2 SVGAGI. J lost 1 base, V lost 6 bases, and 11 bases had no gene match. CDR3: CASRSGGPGISGNTIYF. The CDR3 coding sequence is TGTGCCAGCAGATCAGGGGGCCCGGGGATTTCTGGAAACACCATATATTTT.

This clonotype was detected a few times. The chain is built from TRBV5-1 and TRBJ2-1; 7 nucleotides match TRBD2. CDR1 and CDR2 from the germline V gene are SGHRS and YFSETQ. The J segment lost 4 bases and the V segment lost 4 bases, leaving 8 bases of the junction unmatched. The CDR3 sequence is 15 residues long. The CDR3 sequence is CASSPREGLYNEQFF. The CDR3 coding sequence is TGCGCCAGCAGCCCGAGGGAGGGTCTTTACAATGAGCAGTTCTTC. Variable domain in full (rest from reference TRBV5-1 and TRBJ2-1): KAGVTQTPRYLIKTRGQQVTLSCSPISGHRSVSWYQQTPGQGLQFLFEYFSETQRNKGNFPGRFSGRQFSNSRSEMNVSTLELGDSALYLCASSPREGLYNEQFFGPGTRLTVL.

This clonotype was seen only a few times. The chain has TRBV10-3 and TRBJ1-1, with 7 bases that match TRBD1. The CDR3 covers 14 residues. Germline V gives CDR1 ENHRY, CDR2 SYGVKD. The V gene end was trimmed by 4 bases and the J gene end by 5 bases; junction bases not matched to a gene: 7. The CDR3 here is CAISGDRAETEAFF. In nucleotides, the CDR3 is TGTGCCATCAGTGGAGACAGGGCGGAAACTGAAGCTTTCTTT.

This clonotype was seen at least ten times. The genes are TRBV4-1 and TRBJ1-5, with D unclear. Germline values: CDR1 MGHRA, CDR2 YSYEKL. V lost 0 bases, J lost 7 bases, and 10 bases lay in between. The CDR3 consists of 14 residues. The DNA for the CDR3 is TGCGCCAGCAGCCAAGATATGTCGGGCCAGCCCCAGCATTTT. Translation gives CASSQDMSGQPQHF.

The chain combines TRBV9 with TRBJ2-2, with D possibly matching TRBD1 (5 bases). Trimming pared 3 bases from V and 0 bases from J, leaving 12 bases between. The CDR3 contains 16 residues. Germline V lookup: CDR1 SGDLS, CDR2 YYNGEE. The DNA for the CDR3 is TGTGCCAGCAGCGAAAGACAGACAACGAACACCGGGGAGCTGTTTTTT. Its translation is CASSERQTTNTGELFF.

The CDR3 DNA reads TGTGCCAGCAGCTTGGGGACGGATTATTACGAGCAGTACTTC. Amino acid sequence: CASSLGTDYYEQYF. J is TRBJ2-7 and V is TRBV7-2, with D possibly being TRBD1 or TRBD2 (5 bases each). V lost 3 bases and J lost 4, with 13 bases in between. In germline, CDR1 is SGHTA, CDR2 FQGNSA. This CDR3 comprises 14 residues.

The gene calls are TRBV12-3 or TRBV12-4 and TRBJ1-1; no reliable D call. This CDR3 has 13 residues. The V end was cut by 6 bases, the J end by 3 bases, with 11 bases between. The CDR3 DNA sequence: TGTGCCAGCAGGTTAATGTCGGACACTGAAGCTTTCTTT. Encoded protein: CASRLMSDTEAFF.

This clonotype was seen a few times. The chain carries TRBV9 and TRBJ2-1, with 14 bases identical to TRBD2. The CDR3 length is 16 residues. Germline V lookup: CDR1 SGDLS, CDR2 YYNGEE. V lost 3 bases, J lost 4 bases, and 3 bases stayed unmatched. The CDR3 nucleotides read TGTGCCAGCAGCGGGGGGACTAGCGGGGGATACAATGAGCAGTTCTTC. This sequence encodes CASSGGTSGGYNEQFF.